This TCR beta chain is drawn from a study of blood T cell repertoires in COVID-19. The CDR3 extends over 13 amino acids. V dropped 8 bases and J dropped 4; count of bases not matched to a gene: 6. Germline V gene data show CDR1 as LNHDA and CDR2 as SQIVND (reference sequence). TCRdb keeps only in-frame clones here, not all; method: immunoSEQ multiplex PCR. Among some 100,000 clones listed, approximately 83% were seen once. This chain uses TRBV19 with TRBJ2-7, with TRBD1 identical over 9 bases. The TCR sequence derives from a woman in her forties or fifties who had recovered from COVID-19. The sequenced sample consisted of PBMCs or T cells enriched from blood (not recorded which). CDR3 loop: CASSRTGDYEQYF. The CDR3 DNA sequence: TGTGCCAGTTCGAGGACAGGGGATTACGAGCAGTACTTC.